The 5 T cell receptor beta chains given below trace back to one sample, sequenced in a study of stem cell transplantation in POMP-related autoinflammatory disease. TCRdb's table, derived via immunoSEQ multiplex PCR, lists solely in-frame clones and lacks some. The top ten clones hold around 5% of a sample with around 10,000 clones, 75% to 85% of them seen once. Sequencing was performed on CD4+ T cells from PBMCs, taken after stem cell transplantation. The source of these receptors is a human patient with POMP-related autoinflammation and immune dysregulation (PRAID). A subset of T cells may come from the graft donor.

The V and J genes are TRBV6-4 and TRBJ2-1, with D hard to call. This CDR3 spans 16 amino acids. The V gene's germline CDR1 is MRHNA and CDR2 SNTAGT. Trimming took off 0 bases at V and 9 bases at J, with 18 bases between the two ends. In DNA form, the CDR3 reads TGTGCCAGCAGTGACTCCGGACCATTCATATTCTTTGAGCAGTTCTTC. Protein product: CASSDSGPFIFFEQFF.

The gene calls are TRBV5-1 and TRBJ1-3, with TRBD1 identical over 7 bases. Trimming removed 4 bases from V and 0 bases from J; junction bases left unmatched: 4. There are 15 residues in the CDR3. CDR1 and CDR2 (germline): SGHRS, YFSETQ. For the CDR3, the DNA is TGCGCCAGCAGCGCGGGACAGTTCTCTGGAAACACCATATATTTT. Protein product: CASSAGQFSGNTIYF.

V is TRBV25-1 and J is TRBJ1-2, with D maybe TRBD1 (6 bases). The germline V gene has CDR1 MGHDK and CDR2 SYGVNS. Trimming took off 1 base at V and 4 bases at J, with 16 bases between the two ends. The CDR3 totals 16 residues. Here the CDR3 DNA reads TGTGCCAGCAGTGAATTAGGGGGGCTGCCTTTCTATGGCTACACCTTC. Protein sequence: CASSELGGLPFYGYTF.

V gene TRBV18 combines with J gene TRBJ1-5, with TRBD1 as a possible D gene (5 bases). Trimming removed 2 bases from V and 7 bases from J, with 12 bases in between. Germline V gene data show CDR1 as KGHSH and CDR2 as LQKENI. The length of the CDR3 is 14 residues. CDR3 region: CASSPTGEGQPQHF. CDR3 coding DNA: TGTGCCAGCTCACCAACGGGGGAGGGGCAGCCCCAGCATTTT.

The chain employs TRBV11-2 and TRBJ2-5; possibly TRBD1 for D (5 bases). The CDR3 spans 12 residues. Looked up from germline, CDR1 is SGHAT and CDR2 is FQNNGV. Trimming shortened V by 0 bases and J by 9 bases, and 8 bases separated the two germline ends. CDR3 nucleotides: TGTGCCAGCAGCTTAGACGAAGGGGCCCAGTACTTC. Translation gives CASSLDEGAQYF.